Listed below are T cell receptor beta chains from one sample, sequenced in a study of T cells in Graves' hyperthyroidism and ophthalmopathy. TCRdb reprocessed the multiplex PCR reads with MiXCR, giving one entry per CDR3 protein. The table includes over 550,000 distinct CDR3 sequences, about a sixth detected once. Material: blood. The receptors were sampled from a woman under 30 with Graves' hyperthyroidism. CDR3s include the opening cysteine and the closing phenylalanine or tryptophan. D genes are given only for firm matches. Not every row has a clone size; where given, it reads once, few, many or a size class.

cdr3_aa cdr3_nt v_call clone_size j_call d_call
CASSGLANEQFF TGTGCCAGCAGTGGACTAGCGAATGAGCAGTTCTTC TRBV2 NA TRBJ2-1 TRBD2
CSASPPLTYEQYF TGCAGTGCTAGCCCCCCCCTTACCTACGAGCAGTACTTC TRBV20-1 NA TRBJ2-7 NA
CSALGDDSYEQYF TGCAGTGCTCTGGGGGACGACTCCTACGAGCAGTACTTC TRBV20-1 NA TRBJ2-7 NA
CASSEVGRFYGYTF TGTGCCAGCAGTGAAGTGGGGAGGTTCTATGGCTACACCTTC TRBV25-1 NA TRBJ1-2 NA
CASSILSGVSPYEQYF TGTGCCAGTAGTATCCTCTCCGGCGTGAGTCCCTACGAGCAGTACTTC TRBV19 many TRBJ2-7 NA
CASSAGAADRNQPQHF TGTGCCAGCAGTGCGGGCGCGGCGGACCGGAATCAGCCCCAGCATTTT TRBV12-3/TRBV12-4 many TRBJ1-5 NA
CAWIPGLGYGYTF TGTGCCTGGATTCCGGGGTTGGGGTATGGCTACACCTTC TRBV30 NA TRBJ1-2 NA
CASNTGGDGYTF TGTGCCAGCAACACGGGGGGGGACGGCTACACCTTC TRBV12-3/TRBV12-4 many TRBJ1-2 NA
CASSLERGGTDTQYF TGTGCCAGCAGCCTCGAGCGGGGGGGCACAGATACGCAGTATTTT TRBV11-2 NA TRBJ2-3 TRBD2
CAISGLAGGPSYEQYF TGTGCCATCAGTGGTCTAGCGGGAGGTCCCTCCTACGAGCAGTACTTC TRBV10-3 many TRBJ2-7 TRBD2
CASISPWEQGDQPQHF TGTGCCAGCATTTCACCTTGGGAACAGGGAGATCAGCCCCAGCATTTT TRBV6-2/TRBV6-3 few TRBJ1-5 NA
CASTEQGVSQETQYF TGTGCCAGCACTGAACAGGGAGTCAGCCAAGAGACCCAGTACTTC TRBV2 many TRBJ2-5 NA
CASSPLASDEQYF TGTGCCAGCTCACCACTTGCTAGCGACGAGCAGTACTTC TRBV18 few TRBJ2-7 NA
CASSHTKNYGYTF TGTGCCAGCAGTCACACCAAGAACTATGGCTACACCTTC TRBV27 many TRBJ1-2 NA
CASRRGRPPYEQYF TGTGCCAGCAGGAGGGGGCGGCCGCCCTACGAGCAGTACTTC TRBV25-1 NA TRBJ2-7 TRBD1
CASSFMVGPYGYTF TGTGCCAGCAGTTTCATGGTAGGGCCCTATGGCTACACCTTC TRBV12-3/TRBV12-4 many TRBJ1-2 NA
CASSEDPSRLRLDKYEQYF TGTGCCAGCAGTGAAGACCCCTCCCGGCTCCGACTAGATAAGTACGAGCAGTACTTC TRBV25-1 NA TRBJ2-7 NA
CASSRTGQGNQPQHF TGTGCCAGTAGTAGAACGGGGCAGGGGAATCAGCCCCAGCATTTT TRBV19 few TRBJ1-5 NA
CASSLVQGVSPLHF TGCGCCAGCAGCTTGGTACAGGGGGTTTCACCCCTCCACTTT TRBV5-1 few TRBJ1-6 TRBD1
CASRRTSLVPRTDTQYF TGTGCCAGCAGGCGGACTAGCTTGGTACCACGGACAGATACGCAGTATTTT TRBV7-2 NA TRBJ2-3 TRBD2
CASSLFASVGEETQYF TGTGCCAGCAGTCTCTTCGCTAGCGTTGGGGAAGAGACCCAGTACTTC TRBV28 many TRBJ2-5 NA
CASSPPLWQDNEQFF TGTGCCAGCAGCCCCCCCTTGTGGCAGGACAATGAGCAGTTCTTC TRBV7-9 many TRBJ2-1 NA
CASTLAGTSGELFF TGTGCCAGCACACTAGCGGGAACATCCGGGGAGCTGTTTTTT TRBV7-9 NA TRBJ2-2 TRBD2
CASSRIRWEDYTF TGCGCCAGCAGCCGGATAAGATGGGAAGACTACACCTTC TRBV4-1 many TRBJ1-2 NA
CASRETAGLQETQYF TGTGCCAGCAGGGAAACAGCGGGACTCCAAGAGACCCAGTACTTC TRBV25-1 NA TRBJ2-5 TRBD2
CSARGLRGDYNEQFF TGCAGTGCTAGAGGTTTGCGGGGCGATTACAATGAGCAGTTCTTC TRBV20-1 many TRBJ2-1 NA
CASSQGYGDQPQHF TGCGCCAGCAGCCAGGGGTATGGCGATCAGCCCCAGCATTTT TRBV4-3 NA TRBJ1-5 NA
CSASSPSESTDTQYF TGCAGTGCTAGCTCACCTAGCGAGAGCACAGATACGCAGTATTTT TRBV20-1 NA TRBJ2-3 NA
CASSPNRGATEAFF TGTGCCAGCAGTCCGAATAGGGGGGCAACTGAAGCTTTCTTT TRBV12-3/TRBV12-4 many TRBJ1-1 NA
CASSHQTNYGYTF TGCGCCAGCAGCCACCAGACTAACTATGGCTACACCTTC TRBV7-9 NA TRBJ1-2 NA
CASSQDSGKGYEQYF TGCGCCAGCAGCCAAGACTCCGGAAAGGGCTACGAGCAGTACTTC TRBV4-3 few TRBJ2-7 NA
CATSRGQEVLNTIYF TGTGCCACCAGCAGAGGACAGGAGGTGTTGAACACCATATATTTT TRBV15 few TRBJ1-3 NA
CASSLGDRPRTEAFF TGTGCCAGCAGCTTAGGGGACAGGCCTCGCACTGAAGCTTTCTTT TRBV11-2 many TRBJ1-1 TRBD1
CASRDRGDHEQYF TGTGCCAGCAGAGACAGGGGGGACCACGAGCAGTACTTC TRBV7-2 NA TRBJ2-7 TRBD1
CASSGLQGDGEKLFF TGTGCCAGCAGCGGACTACAGGGGGATGGTGAAAAACTGTTTTTT TRBV5-6 many TRBJ1-4 TRBD1
CSARSAGTYEQYF TGCAGTGCTAGGTCAGCGGGAACCTACGAGCAGTACTTC TRBV20-1 many TRBJ2-7 TRBD2
CASSQGGEANEQYF TGTGCCAGCAGCCAAGGAGGGGAGGCCAACGAGCAGTACTTC TRBV4-2 many TRBJ2-7 NA
CASSQDSVPAGYTF TGTGCCAGCAGCCAAGATAGTGTTCCGGCTGGCTACACCTTC TRBV3-1 many TRBJ1-2 NA
CASSLQFYEQFF TGTGCCAGCAGCTTACAATTCTATGAGCAGTTCTTC TRBV7-2 few TRBJ2-1 NA
CASSYWPQYPSYEQYF TGTGCCAGCAGTTACTGGCCGCAGTATCCTTCCTACGAGCAGTACTTC TRBV6-5 many TRBJ2-7 NA
CSVAQGGRRNEQFF TGCAGCGTTGCCCAGGGCGGGAGACGCAATGAGCAGTTCTTC TRBV29-1 many TRBJ2-1 TRBD2
CASSGSRAGGGYGYTF TGTGCCAGCAGCGGTTCAAGAGCAGGGGGCGGTTATGGCTACACCTTC TRBV3-1 many TRBJ1-2 TRBD1
CASTSGGERSEQFF TGTGCCAGCACCAGCGGGGGGGAGAGGAGTGAGCAGTTCTTC TRBV11-2 many TRBJ2-1 TRBD2
CAISDLVTEAHTDTQYF TGTGCCATCAGTGATCTAGTTACGGAGGCCCACACAGATACGCAGTATTTT TRBV10-3 NA TRBJ2-3 NA
CASTPGSRYNEQFF TGTGCCAGCACCCCGGGGTCGAGATACAATGAGCAGTTCTTC TRBV28 many TRBJ2-1 NA
CAISESVGANEQFF TGTGCCATCAGTGAGTCTGTGGGGGCCAATGAGCAGTTCTTC TRBV10-3 many TRBJ2-1 NA
CASSSSGLGNSPLHF TGTGCCAGCAGTTCTTCAGGCCTGGGTAATTCACCCCTCCACTTT TRBV28 many TRBJ1-6 NA
CASSIGGYSPLHF TGTGCCAGTAGTATAGGGGGGTATTCACCCCTCCACTTT TRBV19 NA TRBJ1-6 NA
CASRLASGSSNQPQHF TGTGCCAGCAGACTTGCGAGTGGGAGCTCCAATCAGCCCCAGCATTTT TRBV28 many TRBJ1-5 NA
CASSRGRQFNQPQHF TGTGCCAGCAGCCGAGGGCGACAGTTCAATCAGCCCCAGCATTTT TRBV12-3/TRBV12-4 NA TRBJ1-5 NA
CASSEIGEKLFF TGCGCCAGCAGCGAAATCGGGGAAAAACTGTTTTTT TRBV5-1 NA TRBJ1-4 NA
CASSHMTLNTEAFF TGTGCCAGTAGTCACATGACCTTGAACACTGAAGCTTTCTTT TRBV19 NA TRBJ1-1 NA
CASSLRGGGQETQYF TGTGCCAGCAGCCTAAGAGGCGGGGGCCAAGAGACCCAGTACTTC TRBV3-1 many TRBJ2-5 TRBD2
CASKRDYNSPLHF TGTGCCAGCAAGCGGGACTATAATTCACCCCTCCACTTT TRBV2 few TRBJ1-6 NA
CASTGPQSYEQYF TGTGCCAGCACTGGCCCCCAATCCTACGAGCAGTACTTC TRBV18 many TRBJ2-7 NA
CASSSSGRSYEQYF TGTGCCAGCAGCTCCTCAGGGCGATCCTACGAGCAGTACTTC TRBV12-3/TRBV12-4 NA TRBJ2-7 NA
CASSVATGYEQYF TGTGCCAGCAGCGTCGCGACAGGGTACGAGCAGTACTTC TRBV2 many TRBJ2-7 TRBD1
CSVLTGANYGYTF TGCAGCGTCTTGACAGGGGCTAACTATGGCTACACCTTC TRBV29-1 NA TRBJ1-2 TRBD1